One and the same sample provided the 24 T cell receptor beta chains below, sequenced in a study of beta chain features in type 1 diabetes. Every isolated RNA sample was fully reverse transcribed, so sequencing captured expressed TCRB transcripts. The assay was immunoSEQ multiplex PCR, and TCRdb's table has in-frame clones only and misses some. Altogether about 360,000 clones are present, over 9.5% being singletons, with the ten largest covering approximately 0.015%. Sequenced input: naive CD4+ T cells from blood. These TCRs come from a man younger than 30 in good health.

This chain links TRBV2 with TRBJ1-2; D is perhaps TRBD1 (5 bases). CDR3 size: 14 residues. Germline V gene data show CDR1 as SNHLY and CDR2 as FYNNEI. V was trimmed by 6 bases and J by 3 bases, leaving 14 bases between them. In DNA form, the CDR3 reads TGTGCCAGCAGCTCGGGGGTGCTAGACTATGGCTACACCTTC. Protein: CASSSGVLDYGYTF.

The chain recombines TRBV5-1 with TRBJ2-4, with D possibly TRBD1 on 5 matching bases. The CDR3 consists of 14 residues. Germline CDR1 and CDR2: SGHRS and YFSETQ. Trimming shortened V by 5 bases and J by 8 bases, and 17 bases separated the two germline ends. The CDR3 DNA is TGCGCCAGCAGAGGGGCCATCGAGGTTGACATTCAGTACTTC. It is translated as CASRGAIEVDIQYF.

This sequence joins TRBV18 and TRBJ2-7; tentative D call: TRBD1 (6 bases). Germline CDR1 reads KGHSH; CDR2 reads LQKENI. V was shortened by 3 bases and J by 1 base, with 13 bases between the two germline ends. This CDR3 comprises 15 residues. The CDR3 DNA follows: TGTGCCAGCTCACCGCCCTCAACAGGGTCCTACGAGCAGTACTTC. This codes for CASSPPSTGSYEQYF.

This clone was observed a few times. The rearrangement links TRBV19 to TRBJ1-1, with a weak D call TRBD1 (5 bases). This CDR3 comprises 13 residues. Germline V gene lookup returns CDR1 LNHDA and CDR2 SQIVND (reference sequence). Trimming stripped 6 bases from V and 3 bases from J, with 11 bases between. CDR3 DNA sequence: TGTGCCAGTAGCATCAGGGTACACACTGAAGCTTTCTTT. As protein: CASSIRVHTEAFF.

This clone has only a few counts. The chain employs TRBV29-1 and TRBJ1-1, with 9 bases aligning to TRBD1. The CDR3 runs 13 residues. Per germline, CDR1 SQVTM and CDR2 ANQGSEA. V shed 4 bases, J shed 3 bases, and the junction held 3 bases outside the gene matches. In DNA, the CDR3 is TGCAGCGTTGTCCACAGGGGGCACACTGAAGCTTTCTTT. The encoded protein is CSVVHRGHTEAFF.

The chain combines TRBV28 with TRBJ1-5; D may be TRBD1 (5 bases). The germline gives CDR1 MDHEN, CDR2 SYDVKM. This CDR3 is 13 amino acids long. Trimming removed 10 bases from V and 5 bases from J, with 15 bases in between. The CDR3 nucleotides are TGTGCCACCGGGGGAGAGGTCCATCAGCCCCAGCATTTT. Encoded protein: CATGGEVHQPQHF.

V is TRBV19 and J is TRBJ2-2, with 7 nucleotides matching TRBD2. Germline V gene data show CDR1 as LNHDA and CDR2 as SQIVND (reference sequence). CDR3 length: 13 residues. V shed 8 bases, J shed 4 bases, and the junction held 4 bases outside the gene matches. The CDR3 loop reads CASSRGVTGELFF. DNA of the CDR3: TGTGCCAGTTCTCGGGGGGTCACCGGGGAGCTGTTTTTT.

This clone came up a few times. The chain links TRBV5-6 to TRBJ2-7; TRBD2 is a possible D gene (6 bases). Germline CDR1 SGHDT, CDR2 YYEEEE. With 2 bases removed from V and 3 bases from J, the gap between germline ends came to 6 bases. This CDR3 contains 12 residues. DNA for the CDR3: TGTGCCAGCAGCTTTAGCGGCTACGAGCAGTACTTC. Protein product: CASSFSGYEQYF. The full variable domain, its missing parts supplied by reference TRBV5-6 and TRBJ2-7, is DAGVTQSPTHLIKTRGQQVTLRCSPKSGHDTVSWYQQALGQGPQFIFQYYEEEERQRGNFPDRFSGHQFPNYSSELNVNALLLGDSALYLCASSFSGYEQYFGPGTRLTVT.

V gene TRBV11-2 combines with J gene TRBJ1-2, with TRBD1 identical over 11 bases. The germline CDR1 and CDR2 sequences are SGHAT and FQNNGV. The CDR3 totals 17 residues. V lost 5 bases and J lost 5; bases outside the gene matches: 13. DNA of the CDR3: TGTGCCAGCAGCCGGGGTCCCCGGACAGGGGGCGCATATGGCTACACCTTC. The encoded protein is CASSRGPRTGGAYGYTF.

This clone was counted between two and nine times. The chain couples TRBV29-1 to TRBJ2-3, with a tentative D call TRBD1 (5 bases). V lost 5 bases to trimming and J lost 2 bases, with 11 bases between them. The V gene's germline CDR1 is SQVTM and CDR2 ANQGSEA. The CDR3 contains 13 residues. Here the CDR3 reads CSVQGLLTDTQYF. The CDR3 DNA reads TGCAGCGTTCAGGGTCTTCTCACAGATACGCAGTATTTT.

On this clone itself: At one end, the junction sequence differs from germline, possibly due to a read error. The chain joins TRBV7-7 to TRBJ2-1, with 10 bases that match TRBD2. This CDR3 has 17 amino acids. The germline gives CDR1 SSHAT, CDR2 FNYEAQ (reference sequence). Here the CDR3 DNA reads TGTGCTAGCAGCCCCAGACTAGCGGGCACACTCTACAATGAGCAGTTCTTC. Translated: CASSPRLAGTLYNEQFF.

This clone was seen more than once but under ten times. This rearrangement joins TRBV7-2 to TRBJ2-3; no clear D gene. Trimming removed 6 bases from V and 2 bases from J, with 9 bases in between. The CDR3 consists of 13 residues. Germline V gene sequence: CDR1 SGHTA, CDR2 FQGNSA. The DNA of the CDR3 is TGTGCCAGCAGTACGACTGCCACAGATACGCAGTATTTT. Residues: CASSTTATDTQYF.

The chain has TRBV6-1 and TRBJ2-5; 7 bases are a match to TRBD1. V lost 7 bases, J lost 5 bases, and 10 bases stayed unmatched. Per germline, CDR1 MNHNS and CDR2 SASEGT. CDR3 length: 14 residues. The CDR3 loop reads CASTEGAHWETQYF. The CDR3 DNA follows: TGTGCCAGCACCGAGGGGGCGCATTGGGAGACCCAGTACTTC.

The chain joins TRBV28 to TRBJ2-7; TRBD2 agrees at 10 bases. The CDR3 covers 15 residues. Germline CDR1 is MDHEN and CDR2 is SYDVKM. V gave up 4 bases and J gave up 3 bases; unmatched junction bases: 6. CDR3 in DNA: TGTGCCAGCAGTTCATTGTCTAGCGGGAGCTACGAGCAGTACTTC. Its protein product is CASSSLSSGSYEQYF.

The chain couples TRBV7-3 to TRBJ1-1, with D unresolved. The germline V gene encodes CDR1 SGHTA and CDR2 FQGTGA. This CDR3 spans 13 amino acids. V was shortened by 2 bases and J by 10 bases, with 14 bases between the two germline ends. CDR3 protein: CASSLVEGSRAFF. For the CDR3, the DNA is TGTGCCAGCAGCTTAGTCGAGGGTTCGAGAGCTTTCTTT.

The rearrangement links TRBV5-1 to TRBJ2-7, with a possible D match to TRBD1 (6 bases). This CDR3 spans 13 amino acids. Trimming removed 4 bases from V and 7 bases from J, with 15 bases in between. The germline V gene encodes CDR1 SGHRS and CDR2 YFSETQ. CDR3 in amino acids: CASSRTVGGEQYF. The CDR3 DNA reads as TGCGCCAGCAGCCGGACAGTGGGCGGTGAGCAGTACTTC.

This chain connects TRBV30 to TRBJ2-5, with 9 bases identical to TRBD1. This CDR3 is 14 amino acids long. In germline, CDR1 is GTSNPN, CDR2 SVGIG (reference sequence). J lost 9 bases, V lost 2 bases, and 10 bases had no gene match. The CDR3 spells CAWSPTGGGRPQYF. The CDR3 region has the DNA TGTGCCTGGAGTCCTACAGGGGGCGGTCGGCCCCAGTACTTC. Looking up the rest from reference TRBV30 and TRBJ2-5 gives the full variable domain: SQTIHQWPATLVQPVGSPLSLECTVEGTSNPNLYWYRQAAGRGLQLLFYSVGIGQISSEVPQNLSASRPQDRQFILSSKKLLLSDSGFYLCAWSPTGGGRPQYFGPGTRLLVL.

The rearrangement links TRBV19 to TRBJ2-1; no clear D. Germline CDR1 is LNHDA and CDR2 is SQIVND (reference sequence). The CDR3 consists of 17 residues. V lost 1 base and J 5 bases, leaving 18 bases between the germline ends. CDR3 in DNA: TGTGCCAGTAGTATAGTCACCGCCTCCGTACATGACAATGAGCAGTTCTTC. Encoded protein: CASSIVTASVHDNEQFF.

This clone turned up a few times. The rearrangement links TRBV30 to TRBJ1-3; the D is unclear. CDR3 size: 16 residues. Germline CDR1 is GTSNPN and CDR2 is SVGIG (reference sequence). With 2 bases removed from V and 2 bases from J, the gap between germline ends came to 16 bases. The CDR3 is CAWSPRGFGPGNTIYF. CDR3 nucleotide sequence: TGTGCCTGGAGTCCCCGGGGTTTCGGACCTGGAAACACCATATATTTT. Supplemented by reference TRBV30 and TRBJ1-3, the full variable domain reads SQTIHQWPATLVQPVGSPLSLECTVEGTSNPNLYWYRQAAGRGLQLLFYSVGIGQISSEVPQNLSASRPQDRQFILSSKKLLLSDSGFYLCAWSPRGFGPGNTIYFGEGSWLTVV.

This clone was observed a few times. This chain uses TRBV29-1 with TRBJ2-7, with D tentatively TRBD2 (6 bases). Germline lookup yields CDR1 SQVTM and CDR2 ANQGSEA. The CDR3 has 11 residues. The germline V and J ends were trimmed by 7 bases and 3 bases, with 10 bases remaining between them. The CDR3, as DNA: TGCAGCGGCGGGGAACTCTACGAGCAGTACTTC. As protein: CSGGELYEQYF.

This clone was seen ten or more times. The chain employs TRBV4-2 and TRBJ2-7; D is undetermined. Trimming took off 0 bases at V and 6 bases at J, with 9 bases between the two ends. CDR1 LGHNA and CDR2 YNFKEQ come from the germline V gene. The length of the CDR3 is 13 residues. CDR3 loop: CASSQDLLREQYF. As DNA, the CDR3 is TGTGCCAGCAGCCAAGACCTACTCCGCGAGCAGTACTTC.

The rearrangement uses TRBV5-1 and TRBJ2-3; unclear D gene. CDR3 size: 15 residues. Germline CDR1 is SGHRS and CDR2 is YFSETQ. Trimming left V 1 base short and J 1 base short, with 10 bases between. CDR3 sequence: CASSLNPGGTDTQYF. The CDR3 bases are TGCGCCAGCAGCTTGAACCCCGGTGGCACAGATACGCAGTATTTT.

This clone has just a few counts. This rearrangement joins TRBV10-3 to TRBJ2-1; 10 nucleotides align to TRBD2. CDR3 length: 14 residues. The trim removed 7 bases at V and 2 bases at J, leaving 2 bases unmatched. Per germline, CDR1 ENHRY and CDR2 SYGVKD. In DNA, the CDR3 is TGTGCCATCATGCTAGCGGGAGCCTACAATGAGCAGTTCTTC. Translating gives CAIMLAGAYNEQFF.

V is TRBV9 and J is TRBJ2-7; TRBD1 matches at 7 bases. CDR1 and CDR2 (germline): SGDLS, YYNGEE. J was trimmed by 0 bases and V by 4 bases; bases with no gene match: 7. The CDR3 is 15 amino acids. In DNA, the CDR3 is TGTGCCAGCAGCCCCCGGGACAGTTCCTCCTACGAGCAGTACTTC. Translated: CASSPRDSSSYEQYF.